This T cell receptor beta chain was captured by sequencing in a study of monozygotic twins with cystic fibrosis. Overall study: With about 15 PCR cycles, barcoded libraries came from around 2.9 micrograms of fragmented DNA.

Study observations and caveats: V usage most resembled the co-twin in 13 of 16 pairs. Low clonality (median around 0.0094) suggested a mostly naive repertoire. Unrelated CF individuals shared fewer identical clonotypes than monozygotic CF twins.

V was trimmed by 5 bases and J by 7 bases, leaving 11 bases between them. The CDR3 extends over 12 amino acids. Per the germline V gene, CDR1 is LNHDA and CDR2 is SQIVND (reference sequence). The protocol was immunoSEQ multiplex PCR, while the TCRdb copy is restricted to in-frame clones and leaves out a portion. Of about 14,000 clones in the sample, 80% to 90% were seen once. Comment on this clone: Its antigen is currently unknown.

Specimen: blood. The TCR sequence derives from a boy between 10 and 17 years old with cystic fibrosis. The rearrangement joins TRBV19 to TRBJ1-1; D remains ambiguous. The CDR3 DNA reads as TGTGCCAGTAGTGCCCGACAAGTTGAAGCTTTCTTT. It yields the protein CASSARQVEAFF. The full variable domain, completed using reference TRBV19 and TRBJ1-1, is DGGITQSPKYLFRKEGQNVTLSCEQNLNHDAMYWYRQDPGQGLRLIYYSQIVNDFQKGDIAEGYSVSREKKESFPLTVTSAQKNPTAFYLCASSARQVEAFFGQGTRLTVV.